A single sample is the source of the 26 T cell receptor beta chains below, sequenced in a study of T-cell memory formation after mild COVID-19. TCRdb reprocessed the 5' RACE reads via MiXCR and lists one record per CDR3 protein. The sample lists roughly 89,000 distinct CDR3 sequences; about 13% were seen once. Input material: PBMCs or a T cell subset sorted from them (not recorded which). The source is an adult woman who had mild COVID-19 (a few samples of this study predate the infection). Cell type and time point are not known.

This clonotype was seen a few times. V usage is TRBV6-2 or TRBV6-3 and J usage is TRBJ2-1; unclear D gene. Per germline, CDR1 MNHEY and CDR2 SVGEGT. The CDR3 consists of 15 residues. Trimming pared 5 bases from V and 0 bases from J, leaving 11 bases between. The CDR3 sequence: CASSLTLDSYNEQFF. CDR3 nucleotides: TGTGCCAGCAGTCTCACTCTCGACTCCTACAATGAGCAGTTCTTC.

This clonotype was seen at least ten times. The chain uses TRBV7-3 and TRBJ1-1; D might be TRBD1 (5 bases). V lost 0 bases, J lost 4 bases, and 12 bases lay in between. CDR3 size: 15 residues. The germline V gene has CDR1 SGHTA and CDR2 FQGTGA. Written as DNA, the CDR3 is TGTGCCAGCAGCTTAACGGCAAGGGGAACCACTGAAGCTTTCTTT. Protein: CASSLTARGTTEAFF.

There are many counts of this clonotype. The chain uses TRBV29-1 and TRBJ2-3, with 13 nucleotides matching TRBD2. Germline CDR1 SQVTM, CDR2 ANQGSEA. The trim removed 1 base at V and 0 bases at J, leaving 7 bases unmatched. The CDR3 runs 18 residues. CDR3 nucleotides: TGCAGCGTTGAAGGTCAGACTAGCGGGAGGTCCAGCACAGATACGCAGTATTTT. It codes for CSVEGQTSGRSSTDTQYF.

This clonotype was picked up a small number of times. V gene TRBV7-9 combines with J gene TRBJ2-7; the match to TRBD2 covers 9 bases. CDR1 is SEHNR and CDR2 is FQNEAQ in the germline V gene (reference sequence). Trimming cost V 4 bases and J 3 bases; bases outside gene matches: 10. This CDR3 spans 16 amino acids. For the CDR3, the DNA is TGTGCCAGCAGCTCGACCTCGACTAGCGGTTACTACGAGCAGTACTTC. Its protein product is CASSSTSTSGYYEQYF.

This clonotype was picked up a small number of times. CDR3: CASSYLPGPQRVDEQFF. The CDR3 nucleotides are TGTGCCAGCAGTTACTTACCGGGACCCCAGAGGGTGGATGAGCAGTTCTTC. The chain carries TRBV6-6 and TRBJ2-1; D is perhaps TRBD1 or TRBD2 (5 bases each). V lost 1 base, J lost 8 bases, and 21 bases lay in between. The germline gives CDR1 MNHNY, CDR2 SVGAGI (reference sequence). The CDR3 totals 17 residues.

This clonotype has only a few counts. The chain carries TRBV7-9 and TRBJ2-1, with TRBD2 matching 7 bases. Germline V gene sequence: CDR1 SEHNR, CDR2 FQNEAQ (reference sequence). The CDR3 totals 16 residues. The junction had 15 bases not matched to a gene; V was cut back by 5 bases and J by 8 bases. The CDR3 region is CASSGYGGGLGHEQFF. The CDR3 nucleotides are TGTGCCAGCAGCGGATATGGCGGGGGTCTTGGTCATGAGCAGTTCTTC.

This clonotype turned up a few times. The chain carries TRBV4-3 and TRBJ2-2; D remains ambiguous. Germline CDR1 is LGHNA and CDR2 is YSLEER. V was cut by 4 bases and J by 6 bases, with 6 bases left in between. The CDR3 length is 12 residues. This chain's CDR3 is CASSPPSGELFF. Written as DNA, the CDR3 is TGCGCCAGCAGCCCACCATCCGGGGAGCTGTTTTTT.

CDR3 loop: CASSWSGQPNKWPQHF. Written as DNA, the CDR3 is TGTGCCAGCAGCTGGAGCGGACAGCCAAATAAGTGGCCCCAGCATTTT. The chain is built from TRBV5-6 and TRBJ1-5; D might be TRBD1 (6 bases). The CDR3 has 16 residues. From germline, CDR1 is SGHDT and CDR2 YYEEEE. V gave up 3 bases and J gave up 9 bases, with 22 bases separating them.

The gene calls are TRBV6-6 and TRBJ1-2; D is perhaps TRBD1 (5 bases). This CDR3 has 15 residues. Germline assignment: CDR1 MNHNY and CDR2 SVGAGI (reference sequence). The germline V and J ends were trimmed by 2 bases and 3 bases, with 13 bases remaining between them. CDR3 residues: CASSYGREVDYGYTF. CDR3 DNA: TGTGCCAGCAGTTACGGCAGGGAGGTAGACTATGGCTACACCTTC.

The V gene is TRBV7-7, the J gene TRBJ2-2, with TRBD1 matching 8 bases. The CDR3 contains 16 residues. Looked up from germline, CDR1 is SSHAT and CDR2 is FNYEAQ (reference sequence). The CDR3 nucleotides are TGTGCTAGCCGCTTGGGGCAGGGGGCAAAGACCGGGGAGCTGTTTTTT. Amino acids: CASRLGQGAKTGELFF. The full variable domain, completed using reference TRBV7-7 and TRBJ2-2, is GAGVSQSPRYKVTKRGQDVTLRCDPISSHATLYWYQQALGQGPEFLTYFNYEAQPDKSGLPSDRFSAERPEGSISTLTIQRTEQRDSAMYRCASRLGQGAKTGELFFGEGSRLTVL.

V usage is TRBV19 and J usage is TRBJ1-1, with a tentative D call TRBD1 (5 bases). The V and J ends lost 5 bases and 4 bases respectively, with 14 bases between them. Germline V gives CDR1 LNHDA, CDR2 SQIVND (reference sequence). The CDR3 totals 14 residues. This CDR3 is CASSPGRGTTEAFF. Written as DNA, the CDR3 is TGTGCCAGTAGTCCGGGACGAGGGACCACTGAAGCTTTCTTT. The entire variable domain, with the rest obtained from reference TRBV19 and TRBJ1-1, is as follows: DGGITQSPKYLFRKEGQNVTLSCEQNLNHDAMYWYRQDPGQGLRLIYYSQIVNDFQKGDIAEGYSVSREKKESFPLTVTSAQKNPTAFYLCASSPGRGTTEAFFGQGTRLTVV.

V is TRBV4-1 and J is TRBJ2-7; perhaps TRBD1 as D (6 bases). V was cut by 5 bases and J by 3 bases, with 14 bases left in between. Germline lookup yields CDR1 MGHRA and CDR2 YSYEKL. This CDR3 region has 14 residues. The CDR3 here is CASSTRTVNYEQYF. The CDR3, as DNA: TGCGCCAGCAGCACCCGGACAGTCAACTACGAGCAGTACTTC.

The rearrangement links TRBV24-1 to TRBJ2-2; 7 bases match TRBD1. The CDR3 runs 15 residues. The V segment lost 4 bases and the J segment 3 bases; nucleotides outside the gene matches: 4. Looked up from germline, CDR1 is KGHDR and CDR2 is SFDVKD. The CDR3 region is CATSERGQDTGELFF. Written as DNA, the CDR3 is TGTGCCACCAGTGAACGCGGACAGGACACCGGGGAGCTGTTTTTT.

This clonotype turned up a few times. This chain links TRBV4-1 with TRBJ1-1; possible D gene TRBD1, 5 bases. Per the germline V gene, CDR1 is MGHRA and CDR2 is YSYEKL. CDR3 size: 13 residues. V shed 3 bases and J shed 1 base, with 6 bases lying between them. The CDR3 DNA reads TGCGCCAGCAGCCAGGGGGGGAACACTGAAGCTTTCTTT. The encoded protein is CASSQGGNTEAFF.

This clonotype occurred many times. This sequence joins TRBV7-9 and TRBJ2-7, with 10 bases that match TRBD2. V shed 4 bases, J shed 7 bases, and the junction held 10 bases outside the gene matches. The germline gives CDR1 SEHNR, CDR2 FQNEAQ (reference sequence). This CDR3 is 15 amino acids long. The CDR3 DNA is TGTGCCAGCAGCTGGCTAGCGGGAGCGACGGGAGAGCAGTACTTC. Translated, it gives CASSWLAGATGEQYF.

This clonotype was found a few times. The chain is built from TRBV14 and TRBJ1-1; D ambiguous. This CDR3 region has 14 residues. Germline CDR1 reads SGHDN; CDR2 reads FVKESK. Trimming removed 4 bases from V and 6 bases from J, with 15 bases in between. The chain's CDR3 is CASSPRERWAEAFF. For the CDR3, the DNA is TGTGCCAGCAGCCCAAGGGAACGTTGGGCTGAAGCTTTCTTT.

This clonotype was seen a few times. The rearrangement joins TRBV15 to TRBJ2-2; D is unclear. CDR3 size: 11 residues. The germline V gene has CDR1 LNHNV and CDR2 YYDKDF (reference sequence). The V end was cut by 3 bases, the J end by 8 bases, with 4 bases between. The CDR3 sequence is CATSRKGELFF. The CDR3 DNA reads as TGTGCCACCAGCAGGAAAGGGGAGCTGTTTTTT.

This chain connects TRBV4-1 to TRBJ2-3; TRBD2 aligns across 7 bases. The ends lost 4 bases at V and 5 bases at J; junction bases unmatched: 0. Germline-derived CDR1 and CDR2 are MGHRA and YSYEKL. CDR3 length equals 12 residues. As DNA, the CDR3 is TGCGCCAGCAGCCCGGGGGGAGATACGCAGTATTTT. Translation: CASSPGGDTQYF.

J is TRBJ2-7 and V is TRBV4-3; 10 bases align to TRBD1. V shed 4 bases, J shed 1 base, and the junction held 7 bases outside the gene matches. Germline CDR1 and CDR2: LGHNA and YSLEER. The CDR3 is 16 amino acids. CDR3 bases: TGCGCCAGCAGCCCCACTGGACAGGGGGGTTCCTACGAGCAGTACTTC. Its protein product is CASSPTGQGGSYEQYF.

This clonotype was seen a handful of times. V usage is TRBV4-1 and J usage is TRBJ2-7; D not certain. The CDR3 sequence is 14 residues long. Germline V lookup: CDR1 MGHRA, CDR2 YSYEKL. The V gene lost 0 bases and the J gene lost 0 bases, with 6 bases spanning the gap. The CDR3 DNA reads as TGCGCCAGCAGCCAAGAACCATCCTCCTACGAGCAGTACTTC. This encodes CASSQEPSSYEQYF.

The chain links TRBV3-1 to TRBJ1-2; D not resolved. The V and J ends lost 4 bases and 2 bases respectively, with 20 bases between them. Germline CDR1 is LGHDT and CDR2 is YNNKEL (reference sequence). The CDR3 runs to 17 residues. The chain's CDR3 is CASSLAYVGYVNYGYTF. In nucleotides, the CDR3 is TGTGCCAGCAGCCTCGCGTACGTGGGGTACGTGAACTATGGCTACACCTTC.

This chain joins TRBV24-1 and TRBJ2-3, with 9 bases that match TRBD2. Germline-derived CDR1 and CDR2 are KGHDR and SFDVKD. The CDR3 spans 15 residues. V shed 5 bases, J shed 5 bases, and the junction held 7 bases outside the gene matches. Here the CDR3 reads CATSALAGEGDTQYF. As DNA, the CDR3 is TGTGCCACCAGTGCATTAGCGGGGGAGGGAGATACGCAGTATTTT.

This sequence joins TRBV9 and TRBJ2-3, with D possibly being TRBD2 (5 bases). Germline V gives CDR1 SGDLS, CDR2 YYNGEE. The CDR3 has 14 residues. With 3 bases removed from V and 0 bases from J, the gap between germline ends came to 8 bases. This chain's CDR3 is CASSESGSTDTQYF. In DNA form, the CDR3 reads TGTGCCAGCAGCGAGAGCGGAAGCACAGATACGCAGTATTTT. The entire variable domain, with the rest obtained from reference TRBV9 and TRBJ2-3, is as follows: DSGVTQTPKHLITATGQRVTLRCSPRSGDLSVYWYQQSLDQGLQFLIQYYNGEERAKGNILERFSAQQFPDLHSELNLSSLELGDSALYFCASSESGSTDTQYFGPGTRLTVL.

CDR3 sequence reads: CASREGSSYEQYF. Here the CDR3 DNA reads TGTGCCAGTCGAGAGGGAAGCTCCTACGAGCAGTACTTC. The genes are TRBV19 and TRBJ2-7; TRBD2 might be the D (5 bases). Trimming pared 8 bases from V and 0 bases from J, leaving 11 bases between. Per the germline V gene, CDR1 is LNHDA and CDR2 is SQIVND (reference sequence). The CDR3 spans 13 residues. The whole variable domain, filled in from reference TRBV19 and TRBJ2-7, reads DGGITQSPKYLFRKEGQNVTLSCEQNLNHDAMYWYRQDPGQGLRLIYYSQIVNDFQKGDIAEGYSVSREKKESFPLTVTSAQKNPTAFYLCASREGSSYEQYFGPGTRLTVT.

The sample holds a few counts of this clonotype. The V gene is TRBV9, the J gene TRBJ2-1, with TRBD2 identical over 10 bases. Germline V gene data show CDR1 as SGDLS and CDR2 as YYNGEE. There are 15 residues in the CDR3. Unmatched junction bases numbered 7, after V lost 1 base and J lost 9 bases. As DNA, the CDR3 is TGTGCCAGCAGCGTAAGTAGCGGGAGGTCGAGTGAGCAGTTCTTC. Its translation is CASSVSSGRSSEQFF.

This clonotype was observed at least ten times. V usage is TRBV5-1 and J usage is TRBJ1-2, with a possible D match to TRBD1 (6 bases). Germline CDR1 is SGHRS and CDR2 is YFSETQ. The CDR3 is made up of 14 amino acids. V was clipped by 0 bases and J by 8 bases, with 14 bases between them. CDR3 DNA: TGCGCCAGCAGCTTGGCAGGACAGACCAACGGCTACACCTTC. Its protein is CASSLAGQTNGYTF.